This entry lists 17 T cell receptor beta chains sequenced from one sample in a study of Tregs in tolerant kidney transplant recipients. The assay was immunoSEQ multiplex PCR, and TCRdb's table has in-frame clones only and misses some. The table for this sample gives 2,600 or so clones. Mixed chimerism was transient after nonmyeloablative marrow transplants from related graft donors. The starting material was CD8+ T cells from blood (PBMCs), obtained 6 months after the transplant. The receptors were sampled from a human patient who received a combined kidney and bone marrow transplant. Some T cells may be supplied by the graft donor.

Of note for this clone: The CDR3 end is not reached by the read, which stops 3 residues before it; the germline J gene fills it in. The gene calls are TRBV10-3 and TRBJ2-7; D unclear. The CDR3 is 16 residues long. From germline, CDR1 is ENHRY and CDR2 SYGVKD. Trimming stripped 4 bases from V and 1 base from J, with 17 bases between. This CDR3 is CAISGSGQLSSYEQYF. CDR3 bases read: TGTGCCATCAGTGGTTCTGGGCAGTTGAGTTCCTACGAG.

This CDR3 reads CASSQGQVPLYEQYF. Partial CDR3 DNA: TGTGCCAGCAGCCAAGGACAGGTGCCCCTCTACGAG. The V gene is TRBV7-9, the J gene TRBJ2-7; 7 bases match TRBD1. The read terminates 3 residues ahead of where the CDR3 ends, so the germline J gene completes it. The V and J ends lost 5 bases and 3 bases, in that order; junction bases with no gene match: 10. The CDR3 has 15 residues. Germline CDR1 and CDR2: SEHNR and FQNEAQ (reference sequence).

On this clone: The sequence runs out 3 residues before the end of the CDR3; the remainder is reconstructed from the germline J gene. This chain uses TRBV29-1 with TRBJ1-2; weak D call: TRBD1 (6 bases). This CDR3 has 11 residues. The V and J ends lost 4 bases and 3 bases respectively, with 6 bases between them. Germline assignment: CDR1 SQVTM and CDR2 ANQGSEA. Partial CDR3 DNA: TGCAGCGTTGGACAGGACTATGGC. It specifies CSVGQDYG. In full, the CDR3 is CSVGQDYGYTF.

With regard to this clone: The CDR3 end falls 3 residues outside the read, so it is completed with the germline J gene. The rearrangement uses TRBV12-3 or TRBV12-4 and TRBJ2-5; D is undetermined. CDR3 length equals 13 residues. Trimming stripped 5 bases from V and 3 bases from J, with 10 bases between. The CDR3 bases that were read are TGTGCCAGCAGTCCTATTTTGGAAGAGACC. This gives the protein CASSPILEET. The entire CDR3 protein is CASSPILEETQYF.

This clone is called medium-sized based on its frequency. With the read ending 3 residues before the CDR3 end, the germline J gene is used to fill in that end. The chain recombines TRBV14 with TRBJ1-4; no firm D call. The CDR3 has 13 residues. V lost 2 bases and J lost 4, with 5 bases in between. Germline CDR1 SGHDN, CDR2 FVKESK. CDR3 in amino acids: CASSQYRNEKLFF. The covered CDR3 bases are TGTGCCAGCAGCCAATATCGTAATGAAAAA.

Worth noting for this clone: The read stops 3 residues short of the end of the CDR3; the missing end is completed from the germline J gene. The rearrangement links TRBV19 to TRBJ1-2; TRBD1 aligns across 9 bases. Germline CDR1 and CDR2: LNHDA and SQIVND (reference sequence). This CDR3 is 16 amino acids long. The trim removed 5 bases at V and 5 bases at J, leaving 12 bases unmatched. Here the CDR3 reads CASSAQGAKRRYGYTF. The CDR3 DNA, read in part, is TGTGCCAGTAGTGCACAGGGGGCGAAAAGGAGGTATGGC.

The CDR3 DNA, read in part, is TGCAGCGTGGGAGGGGAGGCAGGGGTGGTCGGTGGGGCCAACGTC. Its translation is CSVGGEAGVVGGANV. The whole CDR3 protein is CSVGGEAGVVGGANVLTF. The chain couples TRBV29-1 to TRBJ2-6, with D possibly matching TRBD2 (7 bases). The read ends 3 residues before the CDR3 terminus; that terminus is restored from the germline J gene. Germline V gene lookup returns CDR1 SQVTM and CDR2 ANQGSEA. The CDR3 has 18 residues. With 6 bases removed from V and 3 bases from J, the gap between germline ends came to 24 bases.

The CDR3 sequence: CASSRLARETQYF. Incomplete CDR3 DNA: TGTGCCAGCAGTCGACTAGCGAGAGAGACC. This chain joins TRBV12-3 or TRBV12-4 and TRBJ2-5; 8 bases fit TRBD2. From the germline J gene comes the end of the CDR3, since the read stops 3 residues before it. J was trimmed by 4 bases and V by 5 bases; bases with no gene match: 3. The CDR3 sequence is 13 residues long.

CDR3 in amino acids: CSVSGGAAEAFF. The covered CDR3 bases are TGCAGCGTCAGTGGGGGCGCGGCTGAA. V is TRBV29-1 and J is TRBJ1-1, with D possibly matching TRBD1 (6 bases). Coverage ceases 3 residues before the CDR3 finishes, and the germline J gene fills in the end. The CDR3 sequence is 12 residues long. Germline values: CDR1 SQVTM, CDR2 ANQGSEA. Trimming left V 6 bases short and J 6 bases short, with 14 bases between. Based on the CDR3 plus reference TRBV29-1 and TRBJ1-1, the full variable domain is SAVISQKPSRDICQRGTSLTIQCQVDSQVTMMFWYRQQPGQSLTLIATANQGSEATYESGFVIDKFPISRPNLTFSTLTVSNMSPEDSSIYLCSVSGGAAEAFFGQGTRLTVV.

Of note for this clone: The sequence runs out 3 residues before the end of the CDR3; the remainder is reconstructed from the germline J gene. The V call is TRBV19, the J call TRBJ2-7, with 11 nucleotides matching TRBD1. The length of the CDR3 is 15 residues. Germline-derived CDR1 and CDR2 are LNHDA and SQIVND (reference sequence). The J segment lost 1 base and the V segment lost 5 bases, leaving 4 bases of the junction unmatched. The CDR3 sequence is CASSRRDRGSYEQYF. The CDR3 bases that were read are TGTGCCAGTAGTCGCCGGGACAGGGGGTCCTACGAG.

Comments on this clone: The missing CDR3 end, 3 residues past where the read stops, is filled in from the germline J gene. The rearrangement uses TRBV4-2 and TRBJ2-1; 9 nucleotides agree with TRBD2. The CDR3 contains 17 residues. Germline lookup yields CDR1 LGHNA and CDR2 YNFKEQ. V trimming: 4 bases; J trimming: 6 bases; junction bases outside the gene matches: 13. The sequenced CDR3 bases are TGTGCCAGCAGCCCCTTTTCGGGACTAGCATCGGGCAATGAG. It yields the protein CASSPFSGLASGNE. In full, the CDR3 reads CASSPFSGLASGNEQFF.

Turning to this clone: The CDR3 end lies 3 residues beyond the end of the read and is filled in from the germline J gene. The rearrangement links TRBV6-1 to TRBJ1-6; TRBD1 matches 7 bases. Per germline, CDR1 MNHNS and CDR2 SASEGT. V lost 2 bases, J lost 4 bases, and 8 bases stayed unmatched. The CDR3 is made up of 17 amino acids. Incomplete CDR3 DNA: TGTGCCAGCAGTGAACGTCCCGGGACAGCTTATAATTCACCC. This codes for CASSERPGTAYNSP. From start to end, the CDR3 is CASSERPGTAYNSPLHF.

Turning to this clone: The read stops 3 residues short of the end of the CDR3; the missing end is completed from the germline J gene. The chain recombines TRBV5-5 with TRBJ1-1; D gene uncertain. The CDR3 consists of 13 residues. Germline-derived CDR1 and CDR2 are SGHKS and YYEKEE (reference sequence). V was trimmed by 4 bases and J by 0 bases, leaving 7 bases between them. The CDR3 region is CASSPQMNTEAFF. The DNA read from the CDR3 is TGTGCCAGCAGCCCTCAGATGAACACTGAA.

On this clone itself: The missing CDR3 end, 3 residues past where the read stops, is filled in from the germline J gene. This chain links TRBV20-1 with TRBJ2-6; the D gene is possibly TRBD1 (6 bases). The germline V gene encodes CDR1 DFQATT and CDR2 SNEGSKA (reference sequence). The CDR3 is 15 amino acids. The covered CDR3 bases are TGCAGTGCTAGAGATCAGGGACCCACAGGGTCGATC. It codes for CSARDQGPTGSI. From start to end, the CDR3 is CSARDQGPTGSILTF.

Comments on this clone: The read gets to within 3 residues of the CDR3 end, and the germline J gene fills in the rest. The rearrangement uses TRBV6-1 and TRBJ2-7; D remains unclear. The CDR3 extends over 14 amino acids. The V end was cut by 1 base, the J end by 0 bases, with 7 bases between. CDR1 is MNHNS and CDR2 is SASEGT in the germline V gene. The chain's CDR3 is CASSEEDTSYEQYF. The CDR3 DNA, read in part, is TGTGCCAGCAGTGAAGAAGACACCTCCTACGAG.

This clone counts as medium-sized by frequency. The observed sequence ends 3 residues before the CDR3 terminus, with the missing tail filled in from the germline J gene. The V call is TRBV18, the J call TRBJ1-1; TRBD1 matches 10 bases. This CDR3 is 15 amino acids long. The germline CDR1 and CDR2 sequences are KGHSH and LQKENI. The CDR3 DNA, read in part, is TGTGCCAGCTCACTGGCGGGACAGGGGACTGGCGTG. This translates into CASSLAGQGTGV. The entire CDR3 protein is CASSLAGQGTGVAFF.

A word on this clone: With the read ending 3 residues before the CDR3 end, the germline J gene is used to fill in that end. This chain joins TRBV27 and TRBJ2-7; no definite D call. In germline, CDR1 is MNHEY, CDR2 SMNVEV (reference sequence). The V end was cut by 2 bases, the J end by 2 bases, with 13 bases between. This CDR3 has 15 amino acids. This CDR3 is CASSLRAGFTYEQYF. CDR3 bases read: TGTGCCAGCAGTTTAAGGGCTGGGTTCACCTACGAG.